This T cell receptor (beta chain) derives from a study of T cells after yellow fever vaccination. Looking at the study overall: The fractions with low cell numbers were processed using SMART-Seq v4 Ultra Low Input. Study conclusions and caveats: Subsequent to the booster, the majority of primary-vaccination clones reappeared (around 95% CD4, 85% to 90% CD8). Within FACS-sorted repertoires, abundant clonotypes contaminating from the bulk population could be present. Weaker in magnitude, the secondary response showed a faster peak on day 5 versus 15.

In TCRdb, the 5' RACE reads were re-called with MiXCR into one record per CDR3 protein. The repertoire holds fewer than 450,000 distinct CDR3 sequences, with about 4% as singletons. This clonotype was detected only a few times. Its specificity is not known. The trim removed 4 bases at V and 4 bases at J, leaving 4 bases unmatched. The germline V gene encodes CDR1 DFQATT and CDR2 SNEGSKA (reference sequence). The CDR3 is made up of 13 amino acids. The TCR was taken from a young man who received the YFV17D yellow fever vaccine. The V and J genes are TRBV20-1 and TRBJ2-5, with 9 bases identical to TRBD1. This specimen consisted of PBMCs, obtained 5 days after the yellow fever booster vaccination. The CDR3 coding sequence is TGCAGTGCTACTACAGGGGGCCGAGAGACCCAGTACTTC. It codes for CSATTGGRETQYF.